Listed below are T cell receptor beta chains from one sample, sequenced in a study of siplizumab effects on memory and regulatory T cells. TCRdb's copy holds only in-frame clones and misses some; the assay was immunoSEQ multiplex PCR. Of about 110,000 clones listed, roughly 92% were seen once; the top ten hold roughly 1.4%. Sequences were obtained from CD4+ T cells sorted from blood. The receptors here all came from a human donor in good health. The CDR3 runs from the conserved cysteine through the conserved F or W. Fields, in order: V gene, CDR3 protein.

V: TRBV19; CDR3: CASRWGAGNQPQHF
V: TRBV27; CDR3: CASGPNRQGPAAPAGTQYF
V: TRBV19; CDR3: CASSIDGGGTEAFF
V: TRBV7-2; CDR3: CASSLFHGRVYNEQFF
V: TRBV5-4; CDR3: CASSMGGSGSYEQYF
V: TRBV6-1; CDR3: CASSAGRGIRTEAFF
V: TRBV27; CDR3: CASSPGQNYGYTF
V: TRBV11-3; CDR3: CASSSRQGSETQYF
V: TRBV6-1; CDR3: CASISTNNQPQHF
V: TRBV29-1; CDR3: CSVRRDILEAFF
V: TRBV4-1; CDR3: CASSLRRFGLTDTEAFF
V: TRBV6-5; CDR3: CASRQDRGTGELFF
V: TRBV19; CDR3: CASSIEGGVYEQYF
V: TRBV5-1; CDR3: CASSLEGAFGNTIYF
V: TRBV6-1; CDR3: CASSVLLAGGPGKSKNIQYF
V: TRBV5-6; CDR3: CASGARDNEQYF
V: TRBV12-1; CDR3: CASSSPLEQYF